The following is a T cell receptor (beta chain) sequence with its context. Its antigen remains unknown. From the germline J gene comes the end of the CDR3, since the read stops 3 residues before it. The data derive from a study of T cells in women clearing cervical HPV infection. Study-level background: Case blood drawn at lesion detection; control blood after infection cleared. Only a few women had HLA typing results available. Study outcomes and limitations: A classifier using richness and V gene abundances reached an AUC of approximately 0.79.

CDR3 length: 13 residues. Germline V gene sequence: CDR1 LNHDA, CDR2 SQIVND (reference sequence). V was pared by 3 bases and J by 7 bases, with 9 bases between. Repertoires were generated with immunoSEQ multiplex PCR, while TCRdb's copy carries only in-frame clones and drops some. The sample totals approximately 35,000 clones; its top ten clones hold 3.5% to 4.5%. The source material was blood buffy coat. This receptor was identified in a woman between 18 and 75 years old with a cervical HPV16 infection that either progressed to CIN3+ or cleared (not recorded which). V is TRBV19 and J is TRBJ1-4, with a weak D call TRBD1 (6 bases). The CDR3 is CASSILRGEKLFF. The CDR3 DNA, read in part, is TGTGCCAGTAGTATCCTCAGGGGTGAAAAA.